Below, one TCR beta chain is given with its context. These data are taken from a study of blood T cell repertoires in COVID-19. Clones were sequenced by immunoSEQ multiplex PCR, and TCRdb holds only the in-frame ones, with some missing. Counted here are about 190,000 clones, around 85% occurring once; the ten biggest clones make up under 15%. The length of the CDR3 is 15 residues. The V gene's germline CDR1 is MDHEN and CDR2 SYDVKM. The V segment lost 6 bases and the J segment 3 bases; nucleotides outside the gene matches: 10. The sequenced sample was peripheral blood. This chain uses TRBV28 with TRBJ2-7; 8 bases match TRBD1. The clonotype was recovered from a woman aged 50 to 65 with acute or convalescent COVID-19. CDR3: CASRYGGTGGYEQYF. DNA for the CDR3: TGTGCCAGCAGATATGGGGGGACAGGAGGCTACGAGCAGTACTTC.